This passage covers 25 T cell receptor beta chains from one sample sequenced in a study of shared clonotypes between healthy human individuals. The data were produced by immunoSEQ multiplex PCR, yet TCRdb's version contains in-frame clones alone and is incomplete. The repertoire has about 360,000 clones, about 70% of them found once; the top ten carry less than 11%. Material: memory CD4+ T cells sorted from blood. Stated subset: CD45RA-negative fraction. These receptors were collected from a man aged 30 to 39 in good health.

The V gene is TRBV5-1, the J gene TRBJ1-2; 9 nucleotides align to TRBD1. The CDR3 is 15 amino acids. The V and J ends lost 5 bases and 7 bases, in that order; junction bases with no gene match: 12. From germline, CDR1 is SGHRS and CDR2 YFSETQ. Here the CDR3 DNA reads TGCGCCAGCAGTAATCGGGCGGGACAGGGAGTTGGCTACACCTTC. Amino acid sequence: CASSNRAGQGVGYTF.

The rearrangement joins TRBV6-6 to TRBJ2-3, with a weak D call TRBD2 (5 bases). Germline CDR1 is MNHNY and CDR2 is SVGAGI (reference sequence). The CDR3 spans 11 residues. The ends were cut back, 6 bases at V and 4 bases at J, with 5 bases in the middle. Here the CDR3 DNA reads TGTGCCAGCAGGCGGGCAGATACGCAGTATTTT. Translating it yields CASRRADTQYF.

The rearrangement uses TRBV18 and TRBJ2-7; D may be TRBD2 (5 bases). Trimming pared 3 bases from V and 2 bases from J, leaving 8 bases between. Per germline, CDR1 KGHSH and CDR2 LQKENI. This CDR3 region has 13 residues. The CDR3: CASSPGEPYEQYF. CDR3 coding DNA: TGTGCCAGCTCACCCGGGGAACCCTACGAGCAGTACTTC. Combining the CDR3 with reference TRBV18 and TRBJ2-7 gives the whole variable domain NAGVMQNPRHLVRRRGQEARLRCSPMKGHSHVYWYRQLPEEGLKFMVYLQKENIIDESGMPKERFSAEFPKEGPSILRIQQVVRGDSAAYFCASSPGEPYEQYFGPGTRLTVT.

CDR3 amino acids: CASSRGLPGDGYTF. CDR3 nucleotides: TGTGCCAGCAGTCGGGGCCTTCCGGGGGATGGCTACACCTTC. The chain links TRBV6-1 to TRBJ1-2, with D possibly being TRBD1 (5 bases). The CDR3 length is 14 residues. Germline CDR1 is MNHNS and CDR2 is SASEGT. V gave up 5 bases and J gave up 6 bases, with 16 bases separating them.

CDR3 region: CASFSQGFTDTQYF. In DNA, the CDR3 is TGTGCCAGCTTTAGCCAGGGTTTCACAGATACGCAGTATTTT. V and J are TRBV27 and TRBJ2-3, with TRBD1 as a possible D gene (5 bases). V lost 8 bases, J lost 2 bases, and 14 bases lay in between. There are 14 residues in the CDR3. Germline CDR1 reads MNHEY; CDR2 reads SMNVEV (reference sequence).

The J gene is TRBJ2-3, the V gene TRBV11-3; 12 nucleotides match TRBD2. The ends lost 3 bases at V and 3 bases at J; junction bases unmatched: 4. This CDR3 is built from 16 residues. The germline gives CDR1 SGHNT, CDR2 YENEEA. CDR3 nucleotide sequence: TGTGCCAGCAGCTTCCGGACTAGCGGGAAAACAGATACGCAGTATTTT. This codes for CASSFRTSGKTDTQYF.

This clone has at least ten counts. This chain joins TRBV6-1 and TRBJ1-1; D is possibly TRBD1 (6 bases). V dropped 2 bases and J dropped 11 bases, with 18 bases sitting between them. The CDR3 spans 14 residues. Germline assignment: CDR1 MNHNS and CDR2 SASEGT. The CDR3 sequence: CASSESGAGVRAFF. The CDR3 coding sequence is TGTGCCAGCAGTGAATCCGGGGCAGGGGTGCGTGCTTTCTTT.

V usage is TRBV27 and J usage is TRBJ2-5; 7 bases match TRBD2. This CDR3 is built from 13 residues. Trimming took 2 bases from V and 3 from J; bases not matched to a gene: 0. Germline values: CDR1 MNHEY, CDR2 SMNVEV (reference sequence). The CDR3 DNA reads as TGTGCCAGCAGTTTAGGGAGGGAAGAGACCCAGTACTTC. Protein: CASSLGREETQYF.

This clone occurred once. The chain uses TRBV18 and TRBJ2-1, with 7 bases fitting TRBD2. The CDR3 has 12 residues. The J segment lost 10 bases and the V segment lost 2 bases, leaving 2 bases of the junction unmatched. Germline V lookup: CDR1 KGHSH, CDR2 LQKENI. CDR3 residues: CASSPGGDEQFF. The CDR3 DNA follows: TGTGCCAGCTCACCAGGGGGGGACGAGCAGTTCTTC.

The chain links TRBV18 to TRBJ2-5; D gene unclear. The V end was cut by 0 bases, the J end by 5 bases, with 7 bases between. The germline gives CDR1 KGHSH, CDR2 LQKENI. The CDR3 is made up of 13 amino acids. CDR3 protein: CASSPPGSETQYF. The CDR3 bases are TGTGCCAGCTCACCACCAGGGTCGGAGACCCAGTACTTC.

This clone appeared once. This likely stems from a read error, as it lies one base from a far larger clone. The chain employs TRBV2 and TRBJ1-2; maybe TRBD1 (6 bases). This CDR3 contains 14 residues. The germline V and J ends were trimmed by 3 bases and 2 bases, with 10 bases remaining between them. The germline V gene encodes CDR1 SNHLY and CDR2 FYNNEI. CDR3 residues: CASSELGGNYGYTF. In DNA form, the CDR3 reads TGTGCCAGCAGTGAGCTGGGGGGCAACTATGGCTACACCTTC.

The chain combines TRBV6-1 with TRBJ2-1, with a tentative D call TRBD2 (5 bases). Trimming pared 4 bases from V and 6 bases from J, leaving 16 bases between. This CDR3 is 15 amino acids long. Germline V lookup: CDR1 MNHNS, CDR2 SASEGT. The CDR3 DNA reads as TGTGCCAGCAGTGTACGACTTTCCGCGGGCAATGAGCAGTTCTTC. It yields the protein CASSVRLSAGNEQFF.

The chain carries TRBV7-8 and TRBJ2-7, with 7 bases matching TRBD2. V gave up 5 bases and J gave up 3 bases; unmatched junction bases: 13. Per germline, CDR1 SGHVS and CDR2 FQNEAQ. This CDR3 has 16 residues. Here the CDR3 reads CASSGVGRQGGYEQYF. For the CDR3, the DNA is TGTGCCAGCAGCGGGGTCGGGAGGCAGGGCGGCTACGAGCAGTACTTC.

This chain connects TRBV6-5 to TRBJ2-1, with 7 nucleotides matching TRBD2. The CDR3 spans 13 residues. The V segment lost 9 bases and the J segment 14 bases; nucleotides outside the gene matches: 16. The germline CDR1 and CDR2 sequences are MNHEY and SVGAGI. The CDR3 DNA reads as TGTGCCAGTAAGGTGGTAACCGGGGGGTTAGAGTTCTTC. Its translation: CASKVVTGGLEFF.

The chain couples TRBV28 to TRBJ1-4, with TRBD1 identical over 7 bases. The V gene's germline CDR1 is MDHEN and CDR2 SYDVKM. The CDR3 sequence is 16 residues long. Trimming cost V 6 bases and J 5 bases; bases outside gene matches: 12. The CDR3 protein is CASSPQGGVGNEKLFF. Written as DNA, the CDR3 is TGTGCCAGCAGCCCTCAGGGGGGGGTTGGGAATGAAAAACTGTTTTTT. Combining the CDR3 with reference TRBV28 and TRBJ1-4 gives the whole variable domain DVKVTQSSRYLVKRTGEKVFLECVQDMDHENMFWYRQDPGLGLRLIYFSYDVKMKEKGDIPEGYSVSREKKERFSLILESASTNQTSMYLCASSPQGGVGNEKLFFGSGTQLSVL.

This chain connects TRBV6-5 to TRBJ2-2; D is perhaps TRBD2 (5 bases). V lost 8 bases and J 6 bases, leaving 10 bases between the germline ends. This CDR3 region has 12 residues. From germline, CDR1 is MNHEY and CDR2 SVGAGI. The CDR3: CASFRGPGELFF. CDR3 sequence (DNA): TGTGCCAGCTTTCGGGGTCCCGGGGAGCTGTTTTTT.

CDR3 in DNA: TGTGCCAGCAGTTACACGGGGACCTCCCGCACAGATACGCAGTATTTT. Protein product: CASSYTGTSRTDTQYF. The rearrangement links TRBV6-5 to TRBJ2-3; tentatively, D is TRBD1 or TRBD2 (5 bases each). This CDR3 has 16 amino acids. The germline V gene encodes CDR1 MNHEY and CDR2 SVGAGI. Trimming took 2 bases from V and 1 from J, leaving 13 bases between them.

This clone was counted ten times or more. The genes are TRBV2 and TRBJ1-5; weak D call: TRBD1 (5 bases). Germline CDR1 SNHLY, CDR2 FYNNEI. Trimming took off 11 bases at V and 4 bases at J, with 18 bases between the two ends. The CDR3 covers 14 residues. In DNA, the CDR3 is TGTGCCTGCCAGGTGGGGGAGATGAATCAGCCCCAGCATTTT. Translation: CACQVGEMNQPQHF.

The V and J genes are TRBV15 and TRBJ1-2; maybe TRBD1 (5 bases). V lost 1 base and J lost 5, with 17 bases in between. The CDR3 consists of 16 residues. Germline lookup yields CDR1 LNHNV and CDR2 YYDKDF (reference sequence). The CDR3 protein is CATSRGEAQDVYGYTF. The CDR3 DNA is TGTGCCACCAGCAGAGGGGAGGCACAGGACGTGTATGGCTACACCTTC.

The chain carries TRBV28 and TRBJ2-6; D is tentatively TRBD1 or TRBD2 (5 bases each). V gave up 4 bases and J gave up 0 bases, with 16 bases separating them. The CDR3 consists of 18 residues. Germline loops: CDR1 MDHEN, CDR2 SYDVKM. The CDR3 region is CASSSSGPPISGANVLTF. The CDR3 DNA is TGTGCCAGCAGTTCGTCGGGACCGCCTATCTCTGGGGCCAACGTCCTGACTTTC.

J is TRBJ1-5 and V is TRBV30; 7 bases are shared with TRBD1. This CDR3 is built from 14 residues. The germline V gene has CDR1 GTSNPN and CDR2 SVGIG (reference sequence). The trim removed 3 bases at V and 6 bases at J, leaving 8 bases unmatched. The CDR3 sequence is CAWSLRQGGQPQHF. In DNA form, the CDR3 reads TGTGCCTGGAGCCTCCGACAGGGAGGTCAGCCCCAGCATTTT.

The V call is TRBV5-1, the J call TRBJ2-1; 13 nucleotides align to TRBD2. The germline CDR1 and CDR2 sequences are SGHRS and YFSETQ. The V gene end was trimmed by 4 bases and the J gene end by 10 bases; junction bases not matched to a gene: 8. This CDR3 is 15 amino acids long. The CDR3 loop reads CASSPGLAGVGEQFF. The CDR3 coding sequence is TGCGCCAGCAGCCCAGGACTAGCGGGAGTTGGCGAGCAGTTCTTC.

Only one count was recorded for this clone. V usage is TRBV2 and J usage is TRBJ2-7; D uncertain. This CDR3 spans 11 amino acids. Trimming took 5 bases from V and 4 from J, leaving 6 bases between them. Germline CDR1 SNHLY, CDR2 FYNNEI. The chain's CDR3 is CASSRIYEQYF. CDR3 DNA: TGTGCCAGCAGTCGAATATACGAGCAGTACTTC.

Comment on this clone: This sample includes further DNA sequences coding for the same CDR3. The chain has TRBV4-3 and TRBJ2-1, with D possibly TRBD2 on 5 matching bases. This CDR3 is 15 amino acids long. Germline lookup yields CDR1 LGHNA and CDR2 YSLEER. Trimming took off 0 bases at V and 0 bases at J, with 6 bases between the two ends. The CDR3 nucleotides read TGCGCCAGCAGCCAAGAGCTAGCCTCCTACAATGAGCAGTTCTTC. Protein: CASSQELASYNEQFF.

The chain joins TRBV19 to TRBJ2-2, with 7 nucleotides matching TRBD2. The CDR3 sequence is 15 residues long. The V gene end was trimmed by 6 bases and the J gene end by 3 bases; junction bases not matched to a gene: 7. Germline V lookup: CDR1 LNHDA, CDR2 SQIVND (reference sequence). For the CDR3, the DNA is TGTGCCAGTAGACGCGGGCTAGCGGACACCGGGGAGCTGTTTTTT. Amino acid sequence: CASRRGLADTGELFF.